Given below is one T cell receptor (beta chain) in context. Its antigen remains unknown. The CDR3 has 15 residues. CDR1 and CDR2 from the germline V gene are LNHNV and YYDKDF (reference sequence). Trimming cost V 4 bases and J 0 bases; bases outside gene matches: 1. The entry originates in a study of beta chain features in type 1 diabetes. About the study: The study examined 107,917,701 sorted cells across all samples.

cDNA synthesis used the whole RNA isolate, giving expressed TCRB sequences. The assay was immunoSEQ multiplex PCR, and TCRdb's table has in-frame clones only and misses some. The profile shows more than 250,000 clones, about a fifth of them singletons. General study points: Across patients, naive, central memory and Treg TCRB repertoires exhibited apparently greater similarity than was observed across healthy donors. Shorter TCRB CDR3s, moderately but significantly so, were found in Type 1 diabetes patients in all four CD4+ subsets.

This clonotype was obtained from a woman in her forties with type 1 diabetes. Sequencing used naive CD4+ T cells from blood. The rearrangement joins TRBV15 to TRBJ1-5, with 9 bases matching TRBD1. Here the CDR3 DNA reads TGTGCCACCAGCACGGGACAGGGTAGCAATCAGCCCCAGCATTTT. Translation gives CATSTGQGSNQPQHF.